This entry features one T cell receptor (beta chain) sequence. Antigen specificity is unknown. These data are taken from a study of blood T cells in healthy people across ages. Study-level results: CMV status of donors was not determined, possibly confounding expanded clonotype changes. Fewer expanded clones and more diversity marked long-lived versus aged donors.

J gave up 4 bases and V 4 bases, and 7 bases lay outside the gene matches. Germline loops: CDR1 SQVTM, CDR2 ANQGSEA. CDR3 size: 15 residues. Each sample had at least 6 million PBMCs isolated. Primers used in a second PCR of roughly 6 to 12 cycles were a sample-barcoded 5' primer and a J-beta primer mix. One entry per CDR3 protein results from TCRdb running MiXCR on the 5' RACE reads. Here the sample spans a few hundred thousand distinct CDR3 sequences, about 25% being singletons. Material: blood. This clonotype originated in a woman aged 70 to 79 in good health. The chain combines TRBV29-1 with TRBJ2-3; TRBD2 matches 11 bases. Here the CDR3 DNA reads TGCAGCGTTGTGGGACTAGCGGCCGTGGCAGATACGCAGTATTTT. Encoded protein: CSVVGLAAVADTQYF.